This passage covers 26 T cell receptor beta chains from one sample sequenced in a study of CD8 T cells in Susac syndrome. With random hexamers, about 0.5 to 1 ug RNA was reverse transcribed. TCRdb called the immunoSEQ multiplex PCR reads again in MiXCR, with one record for every CDR3 protein. The sample contains some 300,000 distinct CDR3 sequences, 65% to 90% of which appear only once. The sample was CD8+ T cells from PBMCs. The source of these receptors is a human donor with multiple sclerosis.

CDR3 sequence (DNA): TGTGCCAGCAGCATACAGGAGCCCTACGAGCAGTACTTC. Encoded protein: CASSIQEPYEQYF. This chain connects TRBV7-9 to TRBJ2-7; possibly TRBD1 for D (5 bases). Looked up from germline, CDR1 is SEHNR and CDR2 is FQNEAQ (reference sequence). Trimming stripped 5 bases from V and 2 bases from J, with 10 bases between. The CDR3 sequence is 13 residues long. Complete variable domain (other parts from reference TRBV7-9 and TRBJ2-7): DTGVSQNPRHKITKRGQNVTFRCDPISEHNRLYWYRQTLGQGPEFLTYFQNEAQLEKSRLLSDRFSAERPKGSFSTLEIQRTEQGDSAMYLCASSIQEPYEQYFGPGTRLTVT.

This chain uses TRBV12-3 or TRBV12-4 with TRBJ1-5; D call uncertain. V lost 4 bases, J lost 2 bases, and 9 bases lay in between. The CDR3 is 14 amino acids. The CDR3, as DNA: TGTGCCAGCAGTTATAACGCTGGCAATCAGCCCCAGCATTTT. Amino acids: CASSYNAGNQPQHF.

CDR3 region: CASSYSRGYEQYF. For the CDR3, the DNA is TGTGCCAGCAGTTACTCGAGGGGTTACGAGCAGTACTTC. This chain joins TRBV6-5 and TRBJ2-7; either TRBD1 or TRBD2 may fit D (5 bases each). The CDR3 length is 13 residues. The germline V and J ends were trimmed by 0 bases and 4 bases, with 7 bases remaining between them. Germline lookup yields CDR1 MNHEY and CDR2 SVGAGI.

The rearrangement links TRBV9 to TRBJ1-3, with D uncertain. This CDR3 is 13 amino acids long. V was trimmed by 4 bases and J by 2 bases, leaving 7 bases between them. In germline, CDR1 is SGDLS, CDR2 YYNGEE. The CDR3 region is CASSPPTGNTIYF. DNA of the CDR3: TGTGCCAGCAGCCCCCCAACTGGAAACACCATATATTTT. Looking up the rest from reference TRBV9 and TRBJ1-3 gives the full variable domain: DSGVTQTPKHLITATGQRVTLRCSPRSGDLSVYWYQQSLDQGLQFLIQYYNGEERAKGNILERFSAQQFPDLHSELNLSSLELGDSALYFCASSPPTGNTIYFGEGSWLTVV.

As DNA, the CDR3 is TGTGCCAGCAGTGAGGGACAGGGGGCTGTGGAGGACTACGAGCAGTACTTC. Amino acids: CASSEGQGAVEDYEQYF. J is TRBJ2-7 and V is TRBV25-1; 12 nucleotides agree with TRBD1. Trimming took 3 bases from V and 3 from J; bases not matched to a gene: 9. The CDR3 is 17 residues long. Germline assignment: CDR1 MGHDK and CDR2 SYGVNS.

The V and J genes are TRBV6-5 and TRBJ2-1; 7 nucleotides align to TRBD2. The CDR3 contains 15 residues. The V gene end was trimmed by 6 bases and the J gene end by 5 bases; junction bases not matched to a gene: 10. Germline CDR1 reads MNHEY; CDR2 reads SVGAGI. CDR3 residues: CASSLSGNAHNEQFF. In nucleotides, the CDR3 is TGTGCCAGCAGCCTCAGCGGGAATGCCCACAATGAGCAGTTCTTC.

The chain is built from TRBV7-2 and TRBJ2-7; 9 bases are shared with TRBD2. The V segment lost 2 bases and the J segment 5 bases; nucleotides outside the gene matches: 7. The CDR3 runs 15 residues. Germline V lookup: CDR1 SGHTA, CDR2 FQGNSA. CDR3 loop: CASSLLAGLLDEQYF. The CDR3 nucleotides read TGTGCCAGCAGCTTACTAGCGGGACTACTCGACGAGCAGTACTTC.

This chain links TRBV6-5 with TRBJ2-5; TRBD2 matches at 8 bases. Germline trimming cut 0 bases from V and 4 bases from J; bases unmatched to any gene: 1. The germline V gene encodes CDR1 MNHEY and CDR2 SVGAGI. This CDR3 has 14 amino acids. The CDR3 nucleotides are TGTGCCAGCAGTTACTCGGGACTAGGAGAGACCCAGTACTTC. It codes for CASSYSGLGETQYF.

The gene calls are TRBV6-5 and TRBJ2-7; 10 bases align to TRBD1. Trimming at V came to 0 bases and at J to 3 bases, leaving 14 bases not matched to a gene. Per germline, CDR1 MNHEY and CDR2 SVGAGI. The length of the CDR3 is 19 residues. CDR3 DNA: TGTGCCAGCAGTTACTCGAGCTTGCCCGCGGGACAGGGGTACTACGAGCAGTACTTC. Amino acid sequence: CASSYSSLPAGQGYYEQYF.

V gene TRBV28 combines with J gene TRBJ2-7; D unresolved. The germline V gene has CDR1 MDHEN and CDR2 SYDVKM. Between the trimmed V and J ends, which lost 6 bases and 6 bases, there was a span of 12 bases. This CDR3 has 12 amino acids. Here the CDR3 DNA reads TGTGCCAGCAGCCTGTCGGGCTTCGAGCAGTACTTC. Protein sequence: CASSLSGFEQYF.

To note about this clonotype: The junction shows a germline mismatch at one end, possibly a read error. V and J are TRBV5-1 and TRBJ1-1, with D unclear. CDR3 length equals 15 residues. Looked up from germline, CDR1 is SGHRS and CDR2 is YFSETQ. The CDR3 sequence is CASSLRGSWNTEAFF. DNA for the CDR3: TGCGCCAGCAGCTTGAGAGGGAGCTGGAACACTGAAGCTTTTTTT.

The chain uses TRBV28 and TRBJ2-5; TRBD2 is a possible D gene (5 bases). CDR1 is MDHEN, CDR2 SYDVKM, per germline. V was clipped by 8 bases and J by 0 bases, with 10 bases between them. The CDR3 totals 13 residues. The CDR3 reads CASDTRNQETQYF. The CDR3 DNA reads TGTGCCAGCGATACTAGGAACCAAGAGACCCAGTACTTC.

The rearrangement uses TRBV3-1 and TRBJ2-5; 7 positions match TRBD2. The CDR3 spans 16 residues. Germline trimming cut 5 bases from V and 4 bases from J; bases unmatched to any gene: 13. Germline assignment: CDR1 LGHDT and CDR2 YNNKEL (reference sequence). The CDR3 sequence is CASSTRDGGGRETQYF. The CDR3 nucleotides are TGTGCCAGCAGCACCCGGGACGGCGGGGGTCGAGAGACCCAGTACTTC.

This sequence joins TRBV3-1 and TRBJ2-1; a weak D match, TRBD2 (5 bases). Germline V lookup: CDR1 LGHDT, CDR2 YNNKEL (reference sequence). Trimming stripped 0 bases from V and 7 bases from J, with 22 bases between. The CDR3 covers 18 residues. The DNA of the CDR3 is TGTGCCAGCAGCCAAGATTATGGTTGGGGTTCAAGGAGGAATGAGCAGTTCTTC. Protein sequence: CASSQDYGWGSRRNEQFF.

This chain joins TRBV9 and TRBJ2-2, with D maybe TRBD2 (6 bases). CDR3 size: 13 residues. CDR1 and CDR2 (germline): SGDLS, YYNGEE. V was shortened by 3 bases and J by 5 bases, with 8 bases between the two germline ends. CDR3 amino acids: CASSARGTGELFF. The CDR3 nucleotides are TGTGCCAGCAGCGCACGGGGGACCGGGGAGCTGTTTTTT. The variable domain in full, with the rest retrieved from reference TRBV9 and TRBJ2-2, is DSGVTQTPKHLITATGQRVTLRCSPRSGDLSVYWYQQSLDQGLQFLIQYYNGEERAKGNILERFSAQQFPDLHSELNLSSLELGDSALYFCASSARGTGELFFGEGSRLTVL.

V is TRBV7-2 and J is TRBJ2-7; D is unclear. This CDR3 has 16 amino acids. V shed 3 bases and J shed 0 bases, with 15 bases lying between them. The germline gives CDR1 SGHTA, CDR2 FQGNSA. The CDR3 sequence: CASSFSRFAFSYEQYF. The DNA for the CDR3 is TGTGCCAGCAGCTTTTCGCGGTTTGCCTTCTCCTACGAGCAGTACTTC.

This CDR3 reads CAAREGYEQFF. CDR3 nucleotide sequence: TGTGCCGCCCGAGAAGGCTATGAGCAGTTCTTC. The chain links TRBV19 to TRBJ2-1; D remains ambiguous. V was pared by 11 bases and J by 8 bases, with 13 bases between. Germline-derived CDR1 and CDR2 are LNHDA and SQIVND (reference sequence). The CDR3 contains 11 residues.

The rearrangement uses TRBV20-1 and TRBJ2-1; perhaps TRBD2 as D (6 bases). The CDR3 consists of 16 residues. V lost 6 bases, J lost 3 bases, and 21 bases lay in between. Per germline, CDR1 DFQATT and CDR2 SNEGSKA (reference sequence). CDR3 DNA sequence: TGCAGTGCGCATCCCCCAACGGGAGTAAGCTACAATGAGCAGTTCTTC. This translates into CSAHPPTGVSYNEQFF.

V is TRBV25-1 and J is TRBJ2-1; TRBD2 matches 8 bases. Per the germline V gene, CDR1 is MGHDK and CDR2 is SYGVNS. J gave up 0 bases and V 1 base, and 14 bases lay outside the gene matches. There are 20 residues in the CDR3. CDR3 sequence (DNA): TGTGCCAGCAGTGAATCAGAGACTAGCGCCGAGAGGGGCTCCTACAATGAGCAGTTCTTC. Its protein product is CASSESETSAERGSYNEQFF.

The V gene is TRBV23-1, the J gene TRBJ1-1, with D possibly TRBD1 on 5 matching bases. TRBV23-1 counts as an open reading frame of uncertain function. This CDR3 comprises 14 residues. V lost 2 bases and J 3 bases, leaving 10 bases between the germline ends. In DNA form, the CDR3 reads TGCGCCAGCAGTCAACAGGGAGGGGACACTGAAGCTTTCTTT. It is translated as CASSQQGGDTEAFF.

CDR3 nucleotides: TGCAGCGTTGATCCTCAATGGAGGGATGAGCAGTTCTTC. It translates to CSVDPQWRDEQFF. V and J are TRBV29-1 and TRBJ2-1, with D maybe TRBD2 (6 bases). The CDR3 has 13 amino acids. Germline V lookup: CDR1 SQVTM, CDR2 ANQGSEA. Trimming left V 3 bases short and J 8 bases short, with 14 bases between.

The chain employs TRBV7-9 and TRBJ2-3; TRBD2 matches at 8 bases. Unmatched junction bases numbered 13, after V lost 5 bases and J lost 3 bases. The CDR3 contains 17 residues. Germline V gene sequence: CDR1 SEHNR, CDR2 FQNEAQ (reference sequence). CDR3 coding DNA: TGTGCCAGCAGCGGATATCCGAGCGGGAGCCGTACAGATACGCAGTATTTT. This encodes CASSGYPSGSRTDTQYF. The full variable domain, its missing parts supplied by reference TRBV7-9 and TRBJ2-3, is DTGVSQNPRHKITKRGQNVTFRCDPISEHNRLYWYRQTLGQGPEFLTYFQNEAQLEKSRLLSDRFSAERPKGSFSTLEIQRTEQGDSAMYLCASSGYPSGSRTDTQYFGPGTRLTVL.

The chain has TRBV5-4 and TRBJ2-2, with D possibly TRBD2 on 5 matching bases. The CDR3 totals 16 residues. Trimming took 3 bases from V and 0 from J, leaving 12 bases between them. Germline lookup yields CDR1 SGHNT and CDR2 YYREEE (reference sequence). The CDR3, as DNA: TGTGCCAGCAGCTCCTCACTAGGGACGAACACCGGGGAGCTGTTTTTT. Translating gives CASSSSLGTNTGELFF.

The chain employs TRBV3-1 and TRBJ2-2; 10 nucleotides align to TRBD2. The germline CDR1 and CDR2 sequences are LGHDT and YNNKEL (reference sequence). V shed 3 bases, J shed 4 bases, and the junction held 2 bases outside the gene matches. The CDR3 spans 15 residues. CDR3 amino acids: CASSHGLAATGELFF. In DNA, the CDR3 is TGTGCCAGCAGCCACGGACTAGCGGCCACCGGGGAGCTGTTTTTT.

The J gene is TRBJ1-5, the V gene TRBV7-6; perhaps TRBD1 as D (5 bases). Deletions cut 0 bases from V and 5 bases from J, with 14 bases between. Germline V gene data show CDR1 as SGHVS and CDR2 as FNYEAQ. The CDR3 consists of 16 residues. The CDR3 nucleotides read TGTGCCAGCAGCTTAGCGGTGGGAGGGGTTGATCAGCCCCAGCATTTT. It encodes CASSLAVGGVDQPQHF.

The V call is TRBV3-1, the J call TRBJ1-2; possible D gene TRBD1, 6 bases. From germline, CDR1 is LGHDT and CDR2 YNNKEL (reference sequence). This CDR3 is 14 amino acids long. V was trimmed by 2 bases and J by 4 bases, leaving 11 bases between them. The CDR3: CASSQRDTLYGYTF. CDR3 bases: TGTGCCAGCAGCCAACGGGACACCCTCTATGGCTACACCTTC.